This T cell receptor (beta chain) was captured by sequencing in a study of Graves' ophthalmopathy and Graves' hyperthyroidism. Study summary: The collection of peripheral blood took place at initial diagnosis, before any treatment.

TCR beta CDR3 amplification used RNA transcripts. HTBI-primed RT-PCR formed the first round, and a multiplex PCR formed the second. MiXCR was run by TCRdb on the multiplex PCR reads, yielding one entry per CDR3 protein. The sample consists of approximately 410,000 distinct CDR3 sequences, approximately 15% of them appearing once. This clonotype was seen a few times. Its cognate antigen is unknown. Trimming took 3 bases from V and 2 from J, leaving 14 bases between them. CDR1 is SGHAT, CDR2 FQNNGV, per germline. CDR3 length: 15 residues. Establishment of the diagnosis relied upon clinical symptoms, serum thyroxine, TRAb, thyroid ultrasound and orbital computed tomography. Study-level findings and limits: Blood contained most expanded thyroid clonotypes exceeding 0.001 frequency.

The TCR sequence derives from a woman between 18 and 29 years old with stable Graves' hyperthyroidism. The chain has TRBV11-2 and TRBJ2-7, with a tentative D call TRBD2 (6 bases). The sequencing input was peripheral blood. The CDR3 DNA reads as TGTGCCAGCAGCTTCGGATTTGGGGGGACCTACGAGCAGTACTTC. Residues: CASSFGFGGTYEQYF.